The 6 T cell receptor beta chains in this list originate from one sample, sequenced in a study of patients and donors after allogeneic stem cell transplantation. TCRdb reprocessed the RT-PCR reads via MiXCR and lists one record per CDR3 protein. This table has roughly 940,000 distinct CDR3 sequences, 15% to 20% appearing once. The sequenced material came from blood, either unsorted or a sorted T cell fraction (not recorded which). Receptors were obtained from a human donor who was either an allogeneic HSCT recipient or a stem cell or donor lymphocyte infusion donor (not recorded which). It is not recorded whose cells these are; they may come from a transplant donor.

This chain connects TRBV5-1 to TRBJ1-3; maybe TRBD1 (6 bases). The V and J ends lost 0 bases and 3 bases respectively, with 7 bases between them. The CDR3 covers 14 residues. Per the germline V gene, CDR1 is SGHRS and CDR2 is YFSETQ. In DNA form, the CDR3 reads TGCGCCAGCAGCTTGGGGACAGATGGAAACACCATATATTTT. Translating it yields CASSLGTDGNTIYF.

This clonotype came up a few times. The V and J genes are TRBV15 and TRBJ2-1; D is unresolved. Germline V gene sequence: CDR1 LNHNV, CDR2 YYDKDF (reference sequence). This CDR3 comprises 14 residues. V was cut by 0 bases and J by 6 bases, with 9 bases left in between. CDR3 sequence: CATSRDLQINEQFF. In DNA, the CDR3 is TGTGCCACCAGCAGAGATCTACAAATCAATGAGCAGTTCTTC.

This clonotype was found a few times. V gene TRBV7-9 combines with J gene TRBJ2-7; D is perhaps TRBD1 (6 bases). The CDR3 has 14 amino acids. From germline, CDR1 is SEHNR and CDR2 FQNEAQ (reference sequence). Trimming stripped 4 bases from V and 4 bases from J, with 14 bases between. The CDR3: CASSSLGGRYEQYF. CDR3 DNA: TGTGCCAGCAGCTCCCTAGGGGGTAGATACGAGCAGTACTTC.

The V gene is TRBV6-2 or TRBV6-3, the J gene TRBJ2-7; 14 bases align to TRBD2. The ends lost 7 bases at V and 3 bases at J; junction bases unmatched: 5. Germline V gene lookup returns CDR1 MNHEY and CDR2 SVGEGT. The CDR3 is 15 residues long. Here the CDR3 reads CASIKTSGRDYEQYF. The CDR3 region has the DNA TGTGCCAGCATTAAGACTAGCGGGAGGGACTACGAGCAGTACTTC.

The V gene is TRBV24-1, the J gene TRBJ2-1, with a tentative D call TRBD2 (6 bases). From germline, CDR1 is KGHDR and CDR2 SFDVKD. Trimming stripped 5 bases from V and 4 bases from J, with 23 bases between. The CDR3 has 18 residues. This chain's CDR3 is CATSVNSEVREAYNEQFF. The CDR3 DNA reads as TGTGCCACCAGTGTTAATTCGGAAGTGAGGGAGGCATACAATGAGCAGTTCTTC.

This clonotype was found many times. The chain links TRBV5-1 to TRBJ1-2, with unresolved D. From germline, CDR1 is SGHRS and CDR2 YFSETQ. Trimming removed 6 bases at V and 8 bases at J, with 17 bases between. This CDR3 contains 13 residues. CDR3 DNA: TGCGCCAGCAAAGATGAGGGCGAACGCGGCTACACCTTC. It specifies CASKDEGERGYTF. Variable domain in full (rest from reference TRBV5-1 and TRBJ1-2): KAGVTQTPRYLIKTRGQQVTLSCSPISGHRSVSWYQQTPGQGLQFLFEYFSETQRNKGNFPGRFSGRQFSNSRSEMNVSTLELGDSALYLCASKDEGERGYTFGSGTRLTVV.